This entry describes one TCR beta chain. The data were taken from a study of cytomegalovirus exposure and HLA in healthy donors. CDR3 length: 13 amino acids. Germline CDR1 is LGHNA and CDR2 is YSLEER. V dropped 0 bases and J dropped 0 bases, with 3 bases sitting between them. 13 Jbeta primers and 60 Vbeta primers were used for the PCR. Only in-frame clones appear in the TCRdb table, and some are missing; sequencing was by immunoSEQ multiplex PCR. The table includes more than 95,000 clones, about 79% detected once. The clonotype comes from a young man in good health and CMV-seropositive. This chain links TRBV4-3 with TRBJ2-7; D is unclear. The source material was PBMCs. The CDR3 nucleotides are TGCGCCAGCAGCCAAGACAGCTCCTACGAGCAGTACTTC. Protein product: CASSQDSSYEQYF.